This is a list of T cell receptor beta chains from one sample in a study of cytomegalovirus exposure and HLA in healthy donors. The protocol was immunoSEQ multiplex PCR, while the TCRdb copy is restricted to in-frame clones and leaves out a portion. The table shows roughly 160,000 clones, with over 70% occurring only once. Sequenced: PBMCs. The receptors originated from a boy younger than 10 in good health and CMV-seronegative. CDR3s include the opening cysteine and the closing phenylalanine or tryptophan. A D gene is named only where the DNA matches it firmly. A row's size may be missing; if present it is once, few, many or a size class.

j_gene	abundance	v_gene	d_gene	CDR3aa	CDR3nt
TRBJ1-1	-	TRBV6-1	-	CASSEGGTPNTEAFF	TGTGCCAGCAGTGAGGGGGGAACACCGAACACTGAAGCTTTCTTT
TRBJ2-3	-	TRBV19	-	CASSTPEGGSTDTQYF	TGTGCCAGTAGTACCCCGGAAGGGGGTAGCACAGATACGCAGTATTTT
TRBJ1-2	once	TRBV30	TRBD1	CAWSVTGAFLGGYTF	TGTGCCTGGAGTGTAACAGGGGCCTTCCTTGGTGGCTACACCTTC
TRBJ2-2	few	TRBV4-3	-	CASSQESPHTNTGELFF	TGCGCCAGCAGCCAAGAGTCGCCACATACGAACACCGGGGAGCTGTTTTTT
TRBJ2-3	-	TRBV30	TRBD2	CAWKESGRRSDTQYF	TGTGCCTGGAAGGAGAGCGGGAGGAGGTCAGATACGCAGTATTTT
TRBJ2-7	-	TRBV7-9	-	CASSPTRSSYEQYF	TGTGCCAGCAGCCCTACCCGGAGCTCCTACGAGCAGTACTTC
TRBJ2-7	-	TRBV14	TRBD1	CASSPPGQGALEQYF	TGTGCCAGCAGCCCTCCGGGACAGGGGGCATTGGAGCAGTACTTC
TRBJ1-2	-	TRBV7-6	TRBD1	CASSWTAGTGYGYTF	TGTGCCAGCAGCTGGACCGCCGGGACAGGCTATGGCTACACCTTC
TRBJ2-4	-	TRBV19	-	CASSSSNIQYF	TGTGCCAGTAGTAGCAGTAACATTCAGTACTTC
TRBJ1-2	-	TRBV4-2	TRBD1	CASSQDLGTVGYTF	TGTGCCAGCAGCCAAGATTTGGGGACAGTCGGCTACACCTTC
TRBJ2-7	-	TRBV4-1	-	CASSRNSGSSYEQYF	TGCGCCAGCAGCCGTAATAGCGGTAGCTCCTACGAGCAGTACTTC
TRBJ1-5	once	TRBV30	-	CAWSGQLNQPQHF	TGTGCCTGGAGTGGACAGCTAAATCAGCCCCAGCATTTT
TRBJ1-5	-	TRBV18	-	CASSYQGSNQPQHF	TGTGCCAGCTCGTATCAGGGTAGCAATCAGCCCCAGCATTTT
TRBJ1-5	-	TRBV25-1	-	CASSESGGQPGGEPQHF	TGTGCCAGCAGTGAATCAGGAGGGCAGCCCGGGGGGGAGCCCCAGCATTTT
TRBJ1-5	few	TRBV6-6	TRBD1	CASSYSKGGGQPQHF	TGTGCCAGCAGTTACTCGAAAGGGGGCGGGCAGCCCCAGCATTTT
TRBJ2-1	-	TRBV28	TRBD2	CASSLAGEGNNEQFF	TGTGCCAGCAGTTTAGCGGGAGAGGGAAACAATGAGCAGTTCTTC
TRBJ2-1	-	TRBV28	TRBD2	CASSFRTSAYNEQFF	TGTGCCAGCAGTTTTAGAACTAGCGCGTACAATGAGCAGTTCTTC
TRBJ1-1	-	TRBV28	-	CASSGGSVGYGAFF	TGTGCCAGCAGTGGGGGGTCTGTGGGGTACGGAGCTTTCTTT
TRBJ1-5	few	TRBV27	-	CASSLRGLGDQPQHF	TGTGCCAGCAGTTTACGAGGTCTAGGTGATCAGCCCCAGCATTTT
TRBJ1-6	few	TRBV6-1	-	CASRGSGVSGSPLHF	TGTGCCAGCAGGGGGAGTGGAGTGTCGGGGTCACCCCTCCACTTT
TRBJ1-4	-	TRBV10-3	TRBD1	CAISDAGQGNEKLFF	TGTGCCATCAGTGACGCGGGACAGGGGAATGAAAAACTGTTTTTT
TRBJ2-7	once	TRBV4-2	TRBD2	CASSQEASGSNEQYF	TGTGCCAGCAGCCAGGAAGCCAGCGGGAGTAACGAGCAGTACTTC
TRBJ2-5	-	TRBV7-2	TRBD1	CASSLGQGEETQYF	TGTGCCAGCAGCTTGGGACAGGGGGAGGAGACCCAGTACTTC
TRBJ1-6	-	TRBV4-3	TRBD1	CASSHGQGTPLHF	TGCGCCAGCAGCCACGGACAGGGAACACCCCTCCACTTT
TRBJ2-1	-	TRBV4-3	TRBD2	CASSQGFSKREGNEQFF	TGCGCCAGCAGCCAAGGGTTTAGTAAGCGGGAGGGTAATGAGCAGTTCTTC
TRBJ2-1	-	TRBV5-1	-	CASSLSLEEQFF	TGCGCCAGCAGCTTGTCGCTGGAGGAGCAGTTCTTC
TRBJ2-1	-	TRBV5-1	TRBD1	CASSLSDRTDNEQFF	TGCGCCAGCAGCTTGTCGGACAGGACCGACAATGAGCAGTTCTTC
TRBJ1-3	-	TRBV5-6	TRBD1	CASSLEGGGGNTIYF	TGTGCCAGCAGCTTGGAAGGGGGCGGTGGAAACACCATATATTTT
TRBJ1-2	-	TRBV6-5	-	CASSYTGGSYGYTF	TGTGCCAGCAGTTATACAGGTGGTAGCTATGGCTACACCTTC
TRBJ2-5	-	TRBV5-1	TRBD2	CASSLVGTSRETQYF	TGCGCCAGCAGCTTGGTTGGGACTAGCAGAGAGACCCAGTACTTC
TRBJ1-1	-	TRBV4-1	-	CASSQDGENTEAFF	TGCGCCAGCAGCCAAGACGGGGAGAACACTGAAGCTTTCTTT
TRBJ1-1	-	TRBV2	-	CASSDGGGPEAFF	TGTGCCAGCAGTGATGGGGGGGGGCCTGAAGCTTTCTTT
TRBJ1-1	-	TRBV5-1	-	CASSLDGRTEAFF	TGCGCCAGCAGCTTGGACGGGAGGACTGAAGCTTTCTTT
TRBJ2-7	-	TRBV7-9	TRBD2	CASSLDVGRVGNILYEQYF	TGTGCCAGCAGCTTAGACGTCGGGAGGGTCGGGAACATCCTTTACGAGCAGTACTTC
TRBJ2-7	-	TRBV19	TRBD2	CASSGSLLSGSEQYF	TGTGCCAGTAGTGGGTCACTTCTTAGCGGGAGCGAGCAGTACTTC
TRBJ2-1	-	TRBV5-5	-	CASRPGPEGQFF	TGTGCCAGCAGGCCGGGCCCCGAGGGGCAGTTCTTC
TRBJ2-3	-	TRBV13	-	CASSLPADTQYF	TGTGCCAGCAGCCTTCCTGCAGATACGCAGTATTTT
TRBJ2-1	-	TRBV30	TRBD2	CALRRAGNYNEQFF	TGTGCCTTGAGACGAGCGGGGAATTATAATGAGCAGTTCTTC